Listed here are 28 T cell receptor beta chains from one sample, sequenced in a study of vaccination and CD4 T cells after COVID-19. Their target antigens are unknown. The Oncomine TCR Beta short-read assay generated sequence data from the DNA of cultured CD4+ T cells. TCRdb analysed the PCR reads with MiXCR anew, one entry per CDR3 protein. Of over 15,000 distinct CDR3 sequences listed, 40% to 65% are singletons. Time point reported: late sampling 161 to 241 days after vaccination in three convalescent patients. Treatment specified: 10-day PBMC culture with coronavirus spike peptide pools or control peptides (ViraFEST assay). Sequencing was performed on CD4+ T cells from blood, cultured in vitro, taken about 7 months after SARS-CoV-2 vaccination. The receptor set was obtained from a human donor who had recovered from COVID-19.

This chain joins TRBV20-1 and TRBJ2-3; a possible D gene is TRBD2 (7 bases). CDR3 length equals 15 residues. Trimming removed 2 bases from V and 4 bases from J, with 16 bases in between. Germline V gene sequence: CDR1 DFQATT, CDR2 SNEGSKA (reference sequence). The CDR3 sequence is CSARILGGRADTQYF. For the CDR3, the DNA is TGCAGTGCTAGAATTTTGGGGGGGCGGGCAGATACGCAGTATTTT.

This rearrangement joins TRBV20-1 to TRBJ2-7; 7 bases align to TRBD2. In germline, CDR1 is DFQATT, CDR2 SNEGSKA (reference sequence). CDR3 length: 15 residues. V was pared by 3 bases and J by 2 bases, with 10 bases of the junction left unmatched. CDR3 in DNA: TGCAGTGCTAGGCCCCTTGGGGAGGGGACCTACGAGCAGTACTTC. Translated, it gives CSARPLGEGTYEQYF.

This clonotype was observed a handful of times. The V and J genes are TRBV7-2 and TRBJ1-1; unclear D gene. This CDR3 has 14 amino acids. Germline values: CDR1 SGHTA, CDR2 FQGNSA. V shed 1 base and J shed 6 bases, with 12 bases lying between them. CDR3 region: CASSLGYRRAEAFF. CDR3 bases: TGTGCCAGCAGCTTAGGGTACCGACGGGCTGAAGCTTTCTTT.

The genes are TRBV7-2 and TRBJ2-7, with a tentative D call TRBD2 (7 bases). The V and J ends lost 4 bases and 1 base respectively, with 17 bases between them. This CDR3 is built from 16 residues. The germline gives CDR1 SGHTA, CDR2 FQGNSA. The CDR3 here is CASSWGRGRLSYEQYF. CDR3 DNA: TGTGCCAGCAGCTGGGGGCGGGGGAGACTTTCCTACGAGCAGTACTTC.

The chain recombines TRBV7-2 with TRBJ2-7, with TRBD1 matching 11 bases. Trimming cost V 3 bases and J 9 bases; bases outside gene matches: 7. The CDR3 runs 14 residues. Germline V CDR1 and CDR2: SGHTA, FQGNSA. The DNA for the CDR3 is TGTGCCAGCAGCTTCGGACAGGGGGCGCTTAGGCAGTACTTC. Translation gives CASSFGQGALRQYF.

The rearrangement links TRBV20-1 to TRBJ2-7; 9 nucleotides match TRBD2. In germline, CDR1 is DFQATT, CDR2 SNEGSKA (reference sequence). V trimming: 3 bases; J trimming: 5 bases; junction bases outside the gene matches: 5. The CDR3 loop spans 13 amino acids. Here the CDR3 DNA reads TGCAGTGCTAGGGGGACTAGCTACCACGAGCAGTACTTC. Translating gives CSARGTSYHEQYF.

Only a few counts were recorded for this clonotype. The chain carries TRBV7-2 and TRBJ1-2, with 8 positions matching TRBD1. The CDR3 extends over 16 amino acids. The junction had 7 bases not matched to a gene; V was cut back by 2 bases and J by 2 bases. Germline V gene sequence: CDR1 SGHTA, CDR2 FQGNSA. The CDR3 coding sequence is TGTGCCAGCAGCTTACAATCGACAGGGGAGAACTATGGCTACACCTTC. Translated, it gives CASSLQSTGENYGYTF.

This clonotype was detected a few times. The CDR3 sequence is CASSPARGESGNQPQHF. In DNA, the CDR3 is TGTGCCAGCAGCCCAGCCAGAGGGGAATCGGGCAATCAGCCCCAGCATTTT. The chain carries TRBV6-1 and TRBJ1-5, with D perhaps matching TRBD1 (5 bases). In germline, CDR1 is MNHNS, CDR2 SASEGT. CDR3 length: 17 residues. V was trimmed by 6 bases and J by 2 bases, leaving 20 bases between them.

There are a few counts of this clonotype. J is TRBJ2-2 and V is TRBV6-2 or TRBV6-3; tentative D call: TRBD1 (5 bases). Trimming removed 3 bases from V and 0 bases from J, with 14 bases in between. CDR3 length: 17 residues. Per the germline V gene, CDR1 is MNHEY and CDR2 is SVGEGT. CDR3 in DNA: TGTGCCAGCAGTTATAACAGGCTTAGCTCGAACACCGGGGAGCTGTTTTTT. It specifies CASSYNRLSSNTGELFF.

The table lists this clonotype with a count of one. The V gene is TRBV2, the J gene TRBJ2-7, with D perhaps matching TRBD2 (7 bases). The CDR3 extends over 17 amino acids. Trimming took 2 bases from V and 1 from J, leaving 18 bases between them. The V gene's germline CDR1 is SNHLY and CDR2 FYNNEI. CDR3 DNA: TGTGCCAGCAGTGAATCTTCCGGGGGGCGTGGATCCTACGAGCAGTACTTC. It translates to CASSESSGGRGSYEQYF.

The V gene is TRBV5-4, the J gene TRBJ1-1, with a possible D match to TRBD1 (5 bases). Germline CDR1 is SGHNT and CDR2 is YYREEE (reference sequence). The CDR3 extends over 13 amino acids. Trimming removed 4 bases at V and 9 bases at J, with 16 bases between. CDR3 residues: CASSRDSRTKAFF. The DNA of the CDR3 is TGTGCCAGCAGCCGAGACAGCCGAACGAAAGCTTTCTTT.

The V call is TRBV20-1, the J call TRBJ2-1, with 7 nucleotides matching TRBD2. There are 14 residues in the CDR3. The trim removed 8 bases at V and 6 bases at J, leaving 13 bases unmatched. Per germline, CDR1 DFQATT and CDR2 SNEGSKA (reference sequence). In DNA form, the CDR3 reads TGCAGTCTCTGCCGGGAGGCGGCCCTCAATGAGCAGTTCTTC. It yields the protein CSLCREAALNEQFF.

This chain uses TRBV24-1 with TRBJ1-5; D is undetermined. The V end was cut by 9 bases, the J end by 3 bases, with 11 bases between. Germline values: CDR1 KGHDR, CDR2 SFDVKD. The CDR3 length is 13 residues. In nucleotides, the CDR3 is TGTGCCACCCCCACCCCCACCAATCAGCCCCAGCATTTT. Translation: CATPTPTNQPQHF.

The chain combines TRBV10-3 with TRBJ2-1; 8 bases map to TRBD2. In germline, CDR1 is ENHRY, CDR2 SYGVKD. This CDR3 has 15 residues. V gave up 4 bases and J gave up 3 bases; unmatched junction bases: 5. Here the CDR3 DNA reads TGTGCCATCAGTGGGGTAGCGGGACTCTACAATGAGCAGTTCTTC. Amino acids: CAISGVAGLYNEQFF.

This chain uses TRBV20-1 with TRBJ1-2; no clear D. This CDR3 region has 13 residues. V was pared by 1 base and J by 0 bases, with 6 bases between. The V gene's germline CDR1 is DFQATT and CDR2 SNEGSKA (reference sequence). The DNA of the CDR3 is TGCAGTGCTAGAGTGTTCACTAACTATGGCTACACCTTC. It codes for CSARVFTNYGYTF.

The sample holds one count of this clonotype. The V call is TRBV11-3, the J call TRBJ2-5; 14 bases are a match to TRBD2. CDR1 SGHNT and CDR2 YENEEA come from the germline V gene. The V segment lost 5 bases and the J segment 7 bases; nucleotides outside the gene matches: 6. This CDR3 spans 15 amino acids. The chain's CDR3 is CASSPGLAGGPTQYF. The CDR3 DNA reads as TGTGCCAGCAGCCCAGGACTAGCGGGAGGTCCGACCCAGTACTTC.

In this sample, this clonotype turned up a few times. J is TRBJ2-7 and V is TRBV10-1; D is unclear. Germline V gene data show CDR1 as WNHNN and CDR2 as SYGVQD (reference sequence). This CDR3 comprises 15 residues. V was pared by 6 bases and J by 1 base, with 16 bases between. The CDR3 sequence is CASRDLDVRSYEQYF. In nucleotides, the CDR3 is TGCGCCAGCAGAGATCTCGACGTACGATCCTACGAGCAGTACTTC.

This clonotype turned up a few times. CDR3 loop: CASSYSQGLPETQYF. The CDR3 DNA follows: TGTGCCAGCAGTTACTCGCAGGGTCTGCCCGAGACCCAGTACTTC. The gene calls are TRBV6-5 and TRBJ2-5; D may be TRBD1 (5 bases). Trimming shortened V by 0 bases and J by 5 bases, and 13 bases separated the two germline ends. This CDR3 has 15 amino acids. Germline V lookup: CDR1 MNHEY, CDR2 SVGAGI.

The chain carries TRBV2 and TRBJ2-7, with D uncertain. CDR3 length: 11 amino acids. CDR1 is SNHLY, CDR2 FYNNEI, per germline. Trimming left V 3 bases short and J 4 bases short, with 4 bases between. CDR3 protein: CASSEPYEQYF. Here the CDR3 DNA reads TGTGCCAGCAGTGAGCCGTACGAGCAGTACTTC.

A few counts support this clonotype. This chain links TRBV20-1 with TRBJ2-5, with D tentatively TRBD1 (5 bases). The CDR3 runs to 13 residues. V dropped 4 bases and J dropped 4 bases, with 13 bases sitting between them. CDR1 and CDR2 from the germline V gene are DFQATT and SNEGSKA (reference sequence). This CDR3 is CSANTNRGETQYF. In nucleotides, the CDR3 is TGCAGTGCTAATACCAATAGGGGAGAGACCCAGTACTTC.

This chain links TRBV7-2 with TRBJ2-5, with D unclear. This CDR3 is built from 13 residues. The V gene lost 2 bases and the J gene lost 4 bases, with 8 bases spanning the gap. In germline, CDR1 is SGHTA, CDR2 FQGNSA. CDR3 in DNA: TGTGCCAGCAGCTTAAGGGAAAGAGAGACCCAGTACTTC. Amino acid sequence: CASSLRERETQYF. Complete variable domain (other parts from reference TRBV7-2 and TRBJ2-5): GAGVSQSPSNKVTEKGKDVELRCDPISGHTALYWYRQSLGQGLEFLIYFQGNSAPDKSGLPSDRFSAERTGGSVSTLTIQRTQQEDSAVYLCASSLRERETQYFGPGTRLLVL.

The chain carries TRBV10-3 and TRBJ2-5; TRBD2 matches 10 bases. From germline, CDR1 is ENHRY and CDR2 SYGVKD. The V segment lost 4 bases and the J segment 1 base; nucleotides outside the gene matches: 6. The CDR3 totals 16 residues. The CDR3 reads CAISGSSGGAQETQYF. The CDR3 DNA reads as TGTGCCATCAGTGGTTCGAGCGGGGGGGCCCAAGAGACCCAGTACTTC.

The chain employs TRBV24-1 and TRBJ2-3, with unresolved D. The V gene lost 7 bases and the J gene lost 2 bases, with 9 bases spanning the gap. In germline, CDR1 is KGHDR, CDR2 SFDVKD. This CDR3 is 13 amino acids long. This CDR3 is CATSQDLTDTQYF. CDR3 nucleotide sequence: TGTGCCACCAGCCAGGACCTCACAGATACGCAGTATTTT.

The rearrangement joins TRBV12-3 or TRBV12-4 to TRBJ2-7; D uncertain. V was shortened by 1 base and J by 4 bases, with 2 bases between the two germline ends. The CDR3 covers 11 residues. The CDR3 DNA reads TGTGCCAGCAGTTTAGGGTACGAGCAGTACTTC. It codes for CASSLGYEQYF.

The chain recombines TRBV20-1 with TRBJ2-3; D call uncertain. Trimming stripped 3 bases from V and 1 base from J, with 8 bases between. The germline gives CDR1 DFQATT, CDR2 SNEGSKA (reference sequence). The CDR3 is made up of 13 amino acids. The CDR3 nucleotides are TGCAGTGCTAGGCCCGGCGGCACAGATACGCAGTATTTT. Amino acids: CSARPGGTDTQYF.

This clonotype was seen a few times. The chain employs TRBV20-1 and TRBJ2-1, with 8 bases that match TRBD2. In germline, CDR1 is DFQATT, CDR2 SNEGSKA (reference sequence). The CDR3 runs to 14 residues. J was trimmed by 5 bases and V by 5 bases; bases with no gene match: 8. The CDR3 loop is CSAELAGFDNEQFF. DNA of the CDR3: TGCAGTGCTGAGTTAGCGGGATTCGACAATGAGCAGTTCTTC.

Concerning this clonotype: An end of the junction differs from the germline gene, which may be a read error. The rearrangement joins TRBV5-6 to TRBJ1-5; no firm D call. This CDR3 is 14 amino acids long. CDR1 is SGHDT and CDR2 is YYEEEE in the germline V gene. Here the CDR3 DNA reads TGTGCCAGCACCTTGATGGGAGGTAATCAGCCCCAGCATTTT. It encodes CASTLMGGNQPQHF.

The chain has TRBV4-2 and TRBJ2-3; 10 nucleotides line up with TRBD1. J lost 4 bases, V lost 4 bases, and 5 bases had no gene match. This CDR3 has 15 residues. Germline-derived CDR1 and CDR2 are LGHNA and YNFKEQ. CDR3 region: CASSRRDRGPDTQYF. The DNA of the CDR3 is TGTGCCAGCAGCCGAAGGGACAGGGGCCCAGATACGCAGTATTTT.